The T cell receptor beta chain described here comes from a study of OX40 agonist ivuxolimab in advanced cancers. Method: immunoSEQ multiplex PCR; TCRdb's copy keeps in-frame clones and lacks some. The table lists roughly 48,000 clones, about 88% of them singletons, with 9% to 10% in the top ten. Notes on the study in general: At 0.1 to 3.0 mg/kg, clonal expansion of CD4+ and CD8+ blood T cells had occurred by week 6. Expanded clones were, on average, more numerous in CD8+ T cells than in CD4+.

The V gene lost 4 bases and the J gene lost 0 bases, with 3 bases spanning the gap. Germline CDR1 reads SNHLY; CDR2 reads FYNNEI. CDR3 size: 12 residues. About this clone itself: The antigen remains unidentified.

V and J are TRBV2 and TRBJ1-1, with no clear D. The TCR was taken from an adult with an advanced solid tumor such as melanoma, head and neck, liver or kidney cancer. The material was CD4+ or CD8+ T cells sorted from blood, obtained in a trial of the OX40 agonist ivuxolimab. CDR3 amino acids: CASSVLNTEAFF. CDR3 DNA sequence: TGTGCCAGCAGTGTCCTGAACACTGAAGCTTTCTTT.